This passage covers 32 T cell receptor beta chains from one sample sequenced in a study of shared clonotypes between healthy human individuals. The naive CD8 fraction comprised CD45RO-negative cells positively selected for CCR7 and excluded terminally differentiated effector memory CD45RA+ cells. The assay was immunoSEQ multiplex PCR, and TCRdb's table has in-frame clones only and misses some. The data contain 1.5 million to 2.5 million clones, just under 95% of them seen just once; the ten biggest clones take up approximately 1%. The sequenced material came from naive CD8+ T cells sorted from blood. The receptor source for this set is a man between 18 and 29 years old in good health.

The chain recombines TRBV7-9 with TRBJ2-6, with D maybe TRBD1 (6 bases). The CDR3 contains 18 residues. Trimming took off 1 base at V and 4 bases at J, with 17 bases between the two ends. Per germline, CDR1 SEHNR and CDR2 FQNEAQ (reference sequence). The CDR3 spells CASSLGRGIQSGANVLTF. The CDR3 DNA follows: TGTGCCAGCAGCTTAGGCAGGGGCATCCAAAGCGGGGCCAACGTCCTGACTTTC.

On this clone itself: In the same sample, other DNA sequences code for this CDR3. The chain is built from TRBV27 and TRBJ2-7, with TRBD1 identical over 9 bases. The CDR3 is 14 residues long. Germline V lookup: CDR1 MNHEY, CDR2 SMNVEV (reference sequence). The junction had 4 bases not matched to a gene; V was cut back by 5 bases and J by 2 bases. CDR3 coding DNA: TGTGCCAGCAGTCTTACAGGGGGCACCTACGAGCAGTACTTC. Protein: CASSLTGGTYEQYF.

The rearrangement joins TRBV7-2 to TRBJ2-7; a possible D gene is TRBD1 (6 bases). The V gene's germline CDR1 is SGHTA and CDR2 FQGNSA. The CDR3 loop spans 13 amino acids. The V end lost 6 bases, the J end lost 2 bases, and 11 bases lay between the germline ends. This CDR3 reads CASRSGTTYEQYF. CDR3 in DNA: TGTGCCAGCAGATCCGGGACAACCTACGAGCAGTACTTC.

This clone has more than one count but fewer than ten. The chain combines TRBV5-7 with TRBJ1-6, with unresolved D. TRBV5-7 carries the ORF label, with uncertain function. This CDR3 comprises 14 residues. Trimming stripped 6 bases from V and 8 bases from J, with 15 bases between. In DNA, the CDR3 is TGTGCCAGCACCCCAACAGACACTTATTCACCCCTCCACTTT. Amino acids: CASTPTDTYSPLHF.

In nucleotides, the CDR3 is TGTGCCAGCAGGTGGGGGAGTGGAGGGGAGCTGTTTTTT. Protein sequence: CASRWGSGGELFF. This chain joins TRBV9 and TRBJ2-2, with D perhaps given as TRBD1 or TRBD2 (5 bases each). Germline V gene lookup returns CDR1 SGDLS and CDR2 YYNGEE. The ends were cut back, 5 bases at V and 8 bases at J, with 13 bases in the middle. The CDR3 is 13 residues long.

This chain uses TRBV7-9 with TRBJ1-6; D possibly corresponds to TRBD1 (6 bases). Trimming took 5 bases from V and 0 from J, leaving 11 bases between them. Germline V gene lookup returns CDR1 SEHNR and CDR2 FQNEAQ (reference sequence). The CDR3 has 16 amino acids. CDR3: CASSRTDSSYNSPLHF. The CDR3 DNA reads as TGTGCCAGCAGCAGGACGGACAGCTCCTATAATTCACCCCTCCACTTT. The full variable domain, with the rest looked up from reference TRBV7-9 and TRBJ1-6, is DTGVSQNPRHKITKRGQNVTFRCDPISEHNRLYWYRQTLGQGPEFLTYFQNEAQLEKSRLLSDRFSAERPKGSFSTLEIQRTEQGDSAMYLCASSRTDSSYNSPLHFGNGTRLTVT.

The rearrangement uses TRBV7-8 and TRBJ2-3; 13 bases fit TRBD2. CDR3 size: 18 residues. With V trimmed by 0 bases and J by 6 bases, 9 bases remained unmatched. Germline CDR1 SGHVS, CDR2 FQNEAQ. As DNA, the CDR3 is TGTGCCAGCAGCTTAGCCGTGATAGGGACTAGCGGGGTCGATACGCAGTATTTT. It is translated as CASSLAVIGTSGVDTQYF.

The gene calls are TRBV19 and TRBJ2-1; tentatively, D is TRBD1 or TRBD2 (6 bases each). The CDR3 is 16 residues long. The germline V and J ends were trimmed by 4 bases and 3 bases, with 16 bases remaining between them. Germline CDR1 reads LNHDA; CDR2 reads SQIVND (reference sequence). CDR3 in DNA: TGTGCCAGTAGTACCGGGGGCTACTACTACTACAATGAGCAGTTCTTC. Translation: CASSTGGYYYYNEQFF.

The chain couples TRBV6-5 to TRBJ1-5, with D maybe TRBD1 (5 bases). The CDR3 is made up of 14 amino acids. Trimming removed 0 bases from V and 6 bases from J, with 9 bases in between. The V gene's germline CDR1 is MNHEY and CDR2 SVGAGI. This chain's CDR3 is CASSYSSGTQPQHF. The CDR3 region has the DNA TGTGCCAGCAGTTACTCGTCCGGGACTCAGCCCCAGCATTTT.

CDR3 DNA sequence: TGCGCCAGCAGCTCCGAGGGCGGGACACCGCATTTTTTAAAGTCGGAAAAACTGTTTTTT. Its protein product is CASSSEGGTPHFLKSEKLFF. The chain links TRBV5-1 to TRBJ1-4; TRBD1 might be the D (6 bases). The germline V and J ends were trimmed by 3 bases and 8 bases, with 32 bases remaining between them. The CDR3 runs 20 residues. Germline V lookup: CDR1 SGHRS, CDR2 YFSETQ.

The chain couples TRBV5-1 to TRBJ2-7; perhaps TRBD2 as D (5 bases). V was pared by 0 bases and J by 3 bases, with 13 bases between. From germline, CDR1 is SGHRS and CDR2 YFSETQ. CDR3 length: 15 amino acids. The CDR3 DNA reads TGCGCCAGCAGCTTGGTCCCGGGGTCAGGCTACGAGCAGTACTTC. Amino acids: CASSLVPGSGYEQYF.

The rearrangement joins TRBV7-9 to TRBJ2-1, with a weak D call TRBD2 (5 bases). Germline V CDR1 and CDR2: SEHNR, FQNEAQ (reference sequence). The CDR3 is 15 amino acids. Trimming shortened V by 6 bases and J by 5 bases, and 17 bases separated the two germline ends. The CDR3 sequence is CASSLSPGGNNEQFF. The CDR3 coding sequence is TGTGCCAGCAGTTTATCACCTGGAGGAAACAATGAGCAGTTCTTC.

As regards this clone: The sample has other DNA sequences that encode this CDR3 too. The chain is built from TRBV9 and TRBJ2-3; D could derive from TRBD1 or TRBD2 (6 bases each). The germline V and J ends were trimmed by 3 bases and 1 base, with 12 bases remaining between them. Germline V gene sequence: CDR1 SGDLS, CDR2 YYNGEE. This CDR3 comprises 15 residues. The CDR3 DNA follows: TGTGCCAGCAGCGCCTTGGAGGGGGGCACAGATACGCAGTATTTT. It is translated as CASSALEGGTDTQYF. The full variable domain, rest sourced from reference TRBV9 and TRBJ2-3, is DSGVTQTPKHLITATGQRVTLRCSPRSGDLSVYWYQQSLDQGLQFLIQYYNGEERAKGNILERFSAQQFPDLHSELNLSSLELGDSALYFCASSALEGGTDTQYFGPGTRLTVL.

The chain recombines TRBV11-2 with TRBJ2-7; no clear D gene. The V gene's germline CDR1 is SGHAT and CDR2 FQNNGV. Trimming shortened V by 1 base and J by 4 bases, and 8 bases separated the two germline ends. The CDR3 loop spans 13 amino acids. As DNA, the CDR3 is TGTGCCAGCAGCTTAGGCAGAATGTACGAGCAGTACTTC. Its protein is CASSLGRMYEQYF.

This chain uses TRBV7-9 with TRBJ1-2; D might be TRBD1 (5 bases). Looked up from germline, CDR1 is SEHNR and CDR2 is FQNEAQ (reference sequence). The CDR3 totals 16 residues. Trimming removed 4 bases at V and 4 bases at J, with 19 bases between. The CDR3 sequence: CASSSATGAGLYGYTF. The CDR3 nucleotides are TGTGCCAGCAGCTCAGCAACAGGTGCGGGACTCTATGGCTACACCTTC.

V usage is TRBV4-1 and J usage is TRBJ1-1, with D perhaps matching TRBD1 (5 bases). V lost 5 bases to trimming and J lost 0 bases, with 13 bases between them. In germline, CDR1 is MGHRA, CDR2 YSYEKL. CDR3 length: 15 amino acids. The CDR3: CASSGTLFMNTEAFF. DNA for the CDR3: TGCGCCAGCAGCGGGACTCTGTTTATGAACACTGAAGCTTTCTTT.

The rearrangement links TRBV13 to TRBJ2-5, with D unclear. Germline V lookup: CDR1 PRHDT, CDR2 FYEKMQ (reference sequence). The V end lost 4 bases, the J end lost 3 bases, and 12 bases lay between the germline ends. The CDR3 is 14 residues long. The CDR3 is CASSSPDEKETQYF. CDR3 DNA: TGTGCCAGCAGCTCCCCGGACGAGAAAGAGACCCAGTACTTC. The variable domain in full, with the rest retrieved from reference TRBV13 and TRBJ2-5, is AAGVIQSPRHLIKEKRETATLKCYPIPRHDTVYWYQQGPGQDPQFLISFYEKMQSDKGSIPDRFSAQQFSDYHSELNMSSLELGDSALYFCASSSPDEKETQYFGPGTRLLVL.

V is TRBV4-3 and J is TRBJ2-3, with D perhaps TRBD1 or TRBD2 (5 bases each). The V gene lost 5 bases and the J gene lost 0 bases, with 6 bases spanning the gap. Germline-derived CDR1 and CDR2 are LGHNA and YSLEER. CDR3 length: 13 amino acids. The CDR3 region is CASSGDSTDTQYF. The CDR3 DNA is TGCGCCAGCAGCGGGGACAGCACAGATACGCAGTATTTT.

This chain connects TRBV28 to TRBJ1-2; 7 bases line up with TRBD1. J gave up 2 bases and V 5 bases, and 11 bases lay outside the gene matches. Germline V gives CDR1 MDHEN, CDR2 SYDVKM. The CDR3 loop spans 16 amino acids. CDR3 bases: TGTGCCAGCAGTACTTTCCCGGGACAGCAAAACTATGGCTACACCTTC. It is translated as CASSTFPGQQNYGYTF.

The chain joins TRBV6-5 to TRBJ2-1; 7 positions agree with TRBD1. V shed 4 bases and J 3 bases; nucleotides not matched to a gene: 6. Germline CDR1 reads MNHEY; CDR2 reads SVGAGI. The CDR3 contains 15 residues. The CDR3 here is CASSFGTADYNEQFF. The CDR3 nucleotides read TGTGCCAGCAGTTTTGGGACAGCCGACTACAATGAGCAGTTCTTC.

This chain uses TRBV18 with TRBJ1-4, with TRBD1 as a possible D gene (5 bases). This CDR3 has 14 residues. Trimming stripped 3 bases from V and 7 bases from J, with 12 bases between. CDR1 and CDR2 (germline): KGHSH, LQKENI. CDR3 sequence reads: CASSPGYRLEKLFF. The CDR3 nucleotides are TGTGCCAGCTCACCTGGGTACAGGCTTGAAAAACTGTTTTTT.

The rearrangement uses TRBV6-1 and TRBJ2-7; D gene uncertain. Deletions cut 3 bases from V and 4 bases from J, with 10 bases between. The CDR3 sequence is 13 residues long. The germline gives CDR1 MNHNS, CDR2 SASEGT. As DNA, the CDR3 is TGTGCCAGCAGTGAGTCCGAAATGTACGAGCAGTACTTC. Protein: CASSESEMYEQYF.

Turning to this clone: The same CDR3 is also encoded by other DNA sequences in this sample. The chain recombines TRBV10-3 with TRBJ2-2, with 8 bases aligning to TRBD2. Germline V gene lookup returns CDR1 ENHRY and CDR2 SYGVKD. This CDR3 contains 16 residues. Unmatched junction bases numbered 5, after V lost 3 bases and J lost 2 bases. The CDR3 bases are TGTGCCATCAGTGAAGGTGCGGGGGGAAACACCGGGGAGCTGTTTTTT. Protein: CAISEGAGGNTGELFF.

Turning to this clone: The same CDR3 is also encoded by other DNA sequences in this sample. V usage is TRBV27 and J usage is TRBJ2-5; D ambiguous. The CDR3 is 13 amino acids. Trimming shortened V by 6 bases and J by 1 base, and 9 bases separated the two germline ends. Germline CDR1 reads MNHEY; CDR2 reads SMNVEV (reference sequence). The CDR3 here is CASSLGFQETQYF. In DNA, the CDR3 is TGTGCCAGCAGCCTAGGGTTCCAAGAGACCCAGTACTTC.

This rearrangement joins TRBV15 to TRBJ1-2; 7 bases match TRBD1. Germline values: CDR1 LNHNV, CDR2 YYDKDF (reference sequence). V shed 8 bases and J 4 bases; nucleotides not matched to a gene: 7. The CDR3 consists of 13 residues. Here the CDR3 DNA reads TGTGCCACCGGGACAGTGAATTTCTATGGCTACACCTTC. As protein: CATGTVNFYGYTF.

The V gene is TRBV4-3, the J gene TRBJ1-6; possibly TRBD1 for D (5 bases). Trimming took off 0 bases at V and 3 bases at J, with 15 bases between the two ends. This CDR3 spans 18 amino acids. The germline CDR1 and CDR2 sequences are LGHNA and YSLEER. The CDR3 reads CASSQDRGLEGYNSPLHF. The DNA of the CDR3 is TGCGCCAGCAGCCAAGATCGGGGGTTAGAGGGCTATAATTCACCCCTCCACTTT.

Worth noting for this clone: The identical CDR3 is also encoded by other nucleotide sequences in the sample. The chain carries TRBV5-6 and TRBJ1-4; 11 positions agree with TRBD1. J gave up 8 bases and V 3 bases, and 3 bases lay outside the gene matches. Germline values: CDR1 SGHDT, CDR2 YYEEEE. This CDR3 contains 14 residues. CDR3 amino acids: CASSSGTGGEKLFF. DNA for the CDR3: TGTGCCAGCAGCTCTGGGACAGGGGGAGAAAAACTGTTTTTT. The complete variable domain, with remaining parts taken from reference TRBV5-6 and TRBJ1-4, reads DAGVTQSPTHLIKTRGQQVTLRCSPKSGHDTVSWYQQALGQGPQFIFQYYEEEERQRGNFPDRFSGHQFPNYSSELNVNALLLGDSALYLCASSSGTGGEKLFFGSGTQLSVL.

CDR3 sequence: CASSLGEGPGTDTQYF. In DNA form, the CDR3 reads TGTGCCAGCAGCTTAGGAGAGGGGCCCGGAACAGATACGCAGTATTTT. The J gene is TRBJ2-3, the V gene TRBV13; D may match TRBD1 or TRBD2 (5 bases each). The germline gives CDR1 PRHDT, CDR2 FYEKMQ (reference sequence). This CDR3 has 16 residues. V was pared by 0 bases and J by 3 bases, with 13 bases between.

As concerns this clone: This same CDR3 is encoded by further DNA sequences in the sample. This rearrangement joins TRBV4-1 to TRBJ1-1; D is unresolved. V gave up 1 base and J gave up 6 bases, with 3 bases separating them. The CDR3 consists of 11 residues. Germline V gene lookup returns CDR1 MGHRA and CDR2 YSYEKL. Here the CDR3 reads CASSQGSEAFF. CDR3 nucleotide sequence: TGCGCCAGCAGCCAAGGTTCTGAAGCTTTCTTT.

This sequence joins TRBV5-8 and TRBJ2-2, with a possible D match to TRBD2 (6 bases). CDR1 and CDR2 from the germline V gene are SGHTS and YDEGEE. The CDR3 sequence is 14 residues long. V was clipped by 4 bases and J by 6 bases, with 13 bases between them. As DNA, the CDR3 is TGTGCCAGCAGCCCCGGAGGGGCAGCCGGGGAGCTGTTTTTT. Translation gives CASSPGGAAGELFF.

This chain joins TRBV11-2 and TRBJ2-5; weak D call: TRBD1 (5 bases). From germline, CDR1 is SGHAT and CDR2 FQNNGV. The CDR3 runs 14 residues. Trimming pared 6 bases from V and 2 bases from J, leaving 13 bases between. CDR3 DNA: TGTGCCAGCAGTTCGGACATCGGGCAAGAGACCCAGTACTTC. Protein sequence: CASSSDIGQETQYF. Together with reference TRBV11-2 and TRBJ2-5, the CDR3 gives the full variable domain: EAGVAQSPRYKIIEKRQSVAFWCNPISGHATLYWYQQILGQGPKLLIQFQNNGVVDDSQLPKDRFSAERLKGVDSTLKIQPAKLEDSAVYLCASSSDIGQETQYFGPGTRLLVL.

V and J are TRBV27 and TRBJ1-2; 12 positions agree with TRBD1. This CDR3 is 17 amino acids long. Trimming removed 3 bases from V and 4 bases from J; junction bases left unmatched: 9. The germline V gene encodes CDR1 MNHEY and CDR2 SMNVEV (reference sequence). The CDR3, as DNA: TGTGCCAGCAGTTTGGGGACAGGGGGCAATATTGTCTATGGCTACACCTTC. As protein: CASSLGTGGNIVYGYTF.